The sequence of this T cell receptor beta chain was determined in a study of PD-1 blockade in classical Hodgkin lymphoma. Study results and limitations: Undefined causes, possibly disease activity or prior therapy, underlie the repertoire differences.

Time point meaning: cycle 4 day 1 (C4D1), after five to seven weeks of nivolumab. Brentuximab vedotin exposure varied, and every patient relapsed after autologous stem cell transplantation. The CDR3 covers 17 residues. Between the trimmed V and J ends, which lost 3 bases and 0 bases, there was a span of 15 bases. Germline CDR1 is SNHLY and CDR2 is FYNNEI. Note on this clone: What it binds is unknown.

The assay was immunoSEQ multiplex PCR, and TCRdb's table has in-frame clones only and misses some. The sample lists roughly 19,000 clones; around three quarters were seen once. Here the sequenced sample was peripheral blood mononuclear cells (PBMCs), taken before the fourth cycle of nivolumab. The V and J genes are TRBV2 and TRBJ2-1, with no clear D. The clonotype was recovered from a human donor with classical Hodgkin lymphoma. CDR3 protein: CASSDNPSTSSYNEQFF. Here the CDR3 DNA reads TGTGCCAGCAGTGATAACCCAAGTACGAGCTCCTACAATGAGCAGTTCTTC.